The 8 T cell receptor beta chains below all came from one sample that was sequenced in a study of T cells in Graves' hyperthyroidism and ophthalmopathy. What was amplified from RNA transcripts were TCR beta CDR3 regions. First-round RT-PCR targeting the TCR CDR3 was performed with the HTBI primer set. Each CDR3 protein is one row after TCRdb ran MiXCR on the multiplex PCR reads. The sample consists of around 690,000 distinct CDR3 sequences, 15% to 20% of them appearing once. The source material was blood. All receptors derive from a man aged 50 to 60 with Graves' hyperthyroidism.

A note on this clonotype: A much larger clonotype is one base distant, so this may be a read error. This sequence joins TRBV7-2 and TRBJ2-1; the match to TRBD2 covers 9 bases. This CDR3 is 17 amino acids long. V shed 5 bases, J shed 5 bases, and the junction held 13 bases outside the gene matches. Per the germline V gene, CDR1 is SGHTA and CDR2 is FQGNSA. The DNA for the CDR3 is TGTGCCAGCAGCCGGACTAGCGAGAAGGTTGCGAACAATGAGCAGTTCTTC. It codes for CASSRTSEKVANNEQFF.

The V and J genes are TRBV4-1 and TRBJ2-5; possible D gene TRBD2, 7 bases. The CDR3 loop spans 15 amino acids. CDR1 is MGHRA and CDR2 is YSYEKL in the germline V gene. Trimming took off 0 bases at V and 5 bases at J, with 13 bases between the two ends. Here the CDR3 DNA reads TGCGCCAGCAGCCAAGATCGGGGGGCTTCGGAGACCCAGTACTTC. It codes for CASSQDRGASETQYF.

A few counts support this clonotype. The rearrangement joins TRBV5-6 to TRBJ2-1; D perhaps matches TRBD2 (6 bases). V dropped 3 bases and J dropped 0 bases, with 19 bases sitting between them. The CDR3 contains 18 residues. The germline V gene has CDR1 SGHDT and CDR2 YYEEEE. CDR3 sequence: CASSSSRDFPSSYNEQFF. The CDR3 nucleotides read TGTGCCAGCAGCTCAAGCCGGGACTTTCCCAGCTCCTACAATGAGCAGTTCTTC.

This clonotype was observed at least ten times. The chain uses TRBV5-1 and TRBJ2-3, with 8 positions matching TRBD2. Germline V lookup: CDR1 SGHRS, CDR2 YFSETQ. V lost 4 bases to trimming and J lost 3 bases; unmatched junction nucleotides: 7. The CDR3 covers 15 residues. For the CDR3, the DNA is TGCGCCAGCAGCATCGGACTAGCAGGGACAGATACGCAGTATTTT. Translation gives CASSIGLAGTDTQYF.

The chain joins TRBV3-1 to TRBJ1-5, with D unresolved. Germline values: CDR1 LGHDT, CDR2 YNNKEL (reference sequence). The CDR3 totals 12 residues. Trimming took 4 bases from V and 5 from J, leaving 6 bases between them. Written as DNA, the CDR3 is TGTGCCAGCAGCCGGGCCGATCAGCCCCAGCATTTT. Translation: CASSRADQPQHF.

This clonotype was seen repeatedly, ten times or more. The J gene is TRBJ1-4, the V gene TRBV29-1; TRBD1 might be the D (6 bases). Trimming left V 4 bases short and J 7 bases short, with 13 bases between. The CDR3 covers 13 residues. Per the germline V gene, CDR1 is SQVTM and CDR2 is ANQGSEA. The CDR3 coding sequence is TGCAGCGTTGCGCGGGGGCGAGGTGAAAAACTGTTTTTT. Encoded protein: CSVARGRGEKLFF.

This chain uses TRBV6-1 with TRBJ1-5, with 8 bases lining up with TRBD1. CDR3 length: 13 residues. Germline trimming cut 10 bases from V and 0 bases from J; bases unmatched to any gene: 2. Germline CDR1 reads MNHNS; CDR2 reads SASEGT. The CDR3 protein is CATGQGSNQPQHF. DNA of the CDR3: TGTGCCACCGGACAGGGTAGCAATCAGCCCCAGCATTTT.

This clonotype was counted ten times or more. V and J are TRBV12-3 or TRBV12-4 and TRBJ2-5, with D perhaps matching TRBD2 (5 bases). Trimming removed 6 bases at V and 2 bases at J, with 16 bases between. The CDR3 is 15 amino acids. This CDR3 reads CASRPGLGRQETQYF. For the CDR3, the DNA is TGTGCCAGCAGGCCAGGACTCGGTAGACAAGAGACCCAGTACTTC.